This T cell receptor (beta chain) was documented in a study of Ad26.COV2.S vaccination and SARS-CoV-2 variants. This clone was counted a single time. Per germline, CDR1 SGHDT and CDR2 YYEEEE. The CDR3 sequence is 14 residues long. The V and J ends lost 3 bases and 3 bases, in that order; junction bases with no gene match: 3. Assay used: immunoSEQ multiplex PCR; TCRdb lists only in-frame clones, some missing. The repertoire includes 300,000 to 400,000 clones, roughly nine tenths of them detected once, and about 3.9% sits in the top ten. V and J are TRBV5-6 and TRBJ2-1; 7 nucleotides align to TRBD2. This TCR came from a human donor who had recovered from COVID-19. The sample consisted of peripheral blood, taken after recovery from COVID-19. CDR3 protein: CASSWEGRYNEQFF. The DNA for the CDR3 is TGTGCCAGCAGCTGGGAGGGACGCTACAATGAGCAGTTCTTC. The full variable domain, rest sourced from reference TRBV5-6 and TRBJ2-1, is DAGVTQSPTHLIKTRGQQVTLRCSPKSGHDTVSWYQQALGQGPQFIFQYYEEEERQRGNFPDRFSGHQFPNYSSELNVNALLLGDSALYLCASSWEGRYNEQFFGPGTRLTVL.